The present T cell receptor beta chain was sequenced within a study of T cell repertoires in cytomegalovirus infection. Study as a whole: A matching HLA type, together with CMV infection, was signaled by public TCR beta signatures.

Notes on the study in general: CMV-specific TCR beta clonotypes restricted by HLA-C dominated the ex vivo response. The cumulative frequency of public TCR beta families distinguished individuals who carried CMV together with the relevant HLA.

TCRdb called the reads again in MiXCR, with one record for every CDR3 protein. The sample records fewer than 250,000 distinct CDR3 sequences, 22% being singletons. Remarks on this clonotype: No antigen is known for it.

This sequence originates from a human donor in good health (CMV status not recorded). Some clones in this sample may be carry-over from other donors' samples. The sequencing sample was made of CD8+ T cells from PBMCs.

The CDR3 is CSVEGLDETEAFF. The CDR3 DNA reads TGCAGCGTTGAAGGACTGGATGAGACTGAAGCTTTCTTT. V usage is TRBV29-1 and J usage is TRBJ1-1; D is undetermined. The CDR3 has 13 amino acids. Germline-derived CDR1 and CDR2 are SQVTM and ANQGSEA. V lost 1 base, J lost 5 bases, and 11 bases lay in between.